These T cell receptor beta chains were read from a single sample in a study of blood T cell repertoires in COVID-19. Assay: immunoSEQ multiplex PCR; the TCRdb copy retains only in-frame clones and omits some. Of hundreds of thousands of clones in the sample, roughly 90% were seen once. The sequenced sample was peripheral blood. The receptor set was obtained from a woman younger than 45 with acute or convalescent COVID-19. CDR3s include the opening cysteine and the closing phenylalanine or tryptophan. The D gene is left open where the match is weak. Clone size appears in some rows only: once, few, many, or a class for an expanded clone.

- | TRBJ2-1 | TRBV6-5 | - | CATKDSGARRNEQFF | TGTGCCACAAAGGATAGCGGAGCCCGTCGCAATGAGCAGTTCTTC
- | TRBJ1-6 | TRBV30 | - | CAWSVQQRNSPLHF | TGTGCCTGGAGTGTACAGCAGAGAAATTCACCCCTCCACTTT
TRBD2 | TRBJ2-1 | TRBV5-1 | - | CASSSSSGSSYNEQFF | TGCGCCAGCAGCTCCTCTAGCGGGAGCTCCTACAATGAGCAGTTCTTC
TRBD2 | TRBJ2-7 | TRBV7-2 | - | CASSLEGTSGSHWQYF | TGTGCCAGCAGCTTGGAGGGGACTAGCGGGTCTCATTGGCAGTACTTC
- | TRBJ2-3 | TRBV7-2 | - | CASSLDLGLGQYF | TGTGCCAGCAGCTTAGACTTGGGGCTAGGGCAGTATTTT
- | TRBJ2-1 | TRBV25-1 | - | CASSPAGNGNEQFF | TGTGCCAGCAGTCCGGCGGGAAATGGTAATGAGCAGTTCTTC
TRBD2 | TRBJ2-3 | TRBV9 | - | CASSISGSPDTQYF | TGTGCCAGCTCAATTAGCGGGAGCCCAGATACGCAGTATTTT
TRBD1 | TRBJ1-1 | TRBV9 | - | CASSPSIRRTGNTEAFF | TGTGCCAGCAGCCCCTCAATCCGACGGACAGGTAACACTGAAGCTTTCTTT
TRBD2 | TRBJ2-1 | TRBV27 | - | CASSLDPKRDWSYNEQFF | TGTGCCAGCAGTCTCGACCCCAAGCGGGATTGGTCCTACAATGAGCAGTTCTTC
TRBD2 | TRBJ2-2 | TRBV28 | - | CASSQSGSLTGELFF | TGTGCCAGCAGTCAAAGCGGGAGCTTAACCGGGGAGCTGTTTTTT
TRBD2 | TRBJ2-7 | TRBV5-1 | - | CASSWLTSGTEYEQYF | TGCGCCAGCAGCTGGCTCACTAGCGGGACGGAGTACGAGCAGTACTTC
TRBD1 | TRBJ2-7 | TRBV5-1 | - | CASSLGSPGQPYEQYF | TGCGCCAGCAGCTTGGGGTCCCCGGGACAGCCCTACGAGCAGTACTTC
- | TRBJ2-1 | TRBV7-2 | - | CASSLGSSYNEQFF | TGTGCCAGCAGCTTAGGTAGCTCCTACAATGAGCAGTTCTTC
TRBD2 | TRBJ2-1 | TRBV4-3 | few | CASSQRGLAGRGEQFF | TGCGCCAGCAGCCAAAGGGGACTAGCGGGACGCGGTGAGCAGTTCTTC
- | TRBJ2-7 | TRBV6-1 | - | CASSDGTSYEQYF | TGTGCCAGCAGTGACGGGACATCCTACGAGCAGTACTTC
- | TRBJ2-3 | TRBV29-1 | - | CSVESGTDTQYF | TGCAGCGTTGAAAGCGGGACAGATACGCAGTATTTT
- | TRBJ2-5 | TRBV27 | - | CASSLGAWETQYF | TGTGCCAGCAGTTTAGGAGCGTGGGAGACCCAGTACTTC
TRBD2 | TRBJ2-5 | TRBV3-1/TRBV3-2 | few | CASSQGAAAGESGTQYF | TGTGCCAGCAGCCAAGGGGCCGCAGCGGGAGAATCGGGGACCCAGTACTTC
- | TRBJ2-1 | TRBV24-1 | - | CATCRGAADEQFF | TGTGCCACCTGTCGTGGGGCCGCGGATGAGCAGTTCTTC
TRBD2 | TRBJ2-1 | TRBV19 | once | CASTSVWREGPQVF | TGTGCCAGTACCTCCGTGTGGCGGGAGGGACCTCAGGTCTTC
TRBD1 | TRBJ1-2 | TRBV5-8 | once | CASSRGWGQGYGYTF | TGTGCCAGCAGCCGCGGATGGGGACAGGGCTATGGCTACACCTTC
TRBD1 | TRBJ1-5 | TRBV9 | - | CASSLDGQGNQPQHF | TGTGCCAGCAGCTTAGATGGACAGGGCAATCAGCCCCAGCATTTT
TRBD2 | TRBJ2-1 | TRBV7-2 | - | CASSLASTSGSYNEQFF | TGTGCCAGCAGCTTAGCATCGACTAGCGGGAGCTACAATGAGCAGTTCTTC